This entry describes one TCR beta chain. Its antigen is undetermined. The trim removed 5 bases at V and 7 bases at J, leaving 5 bases unmatched. Germline V gene lookup returns CDR1 SGHTA and CDR2 FQGNSA. The CDR3 runs 15 residues. The record originates from a study of Ad26.COV2.S vaccination and SARS-CoV-2 variants. Treatment reported: roughly 19 received Ad26.COV2.S at low or high dose, single or two shots; roughly 5 received placebo; per-sample allocation not given. Day 63 after the first vaccine or placebo injection was the time point for sampling. The individual, an adult aged 18-55 years, was a donor in Boston. The table came from immunoSEQ multiplex PCR; TCRdb's copy has only in-frame clones and leaves some out. This sample has about 480,000 clones, with 87% found just once. Study findings and constraints: The placebo group had lower spike-specific TCR breadth than the vaccine recipients did. Vaccinees reportedly had broad spike-specific CD8+ and CD4+ T cell responses.

The J gene is TRBJ1-6, the V gene TRBV7-2; TRBD1 aligns across 10 bases. The sample here was peripheral blood, taken in a trial of Ad26.COV2.S vaccine versus placebo. The receptor's source is a person aged 18-60 years who received the Ad26.COV2.S COVID-19 vaccine or a placebo. CDR3 sequence: CASSTGDRGNSPLHF. DNA for the CDR3: TGTGCCAGCAGCACCGGGGACAGGGGAAATTCACCCCTCCACTTT.